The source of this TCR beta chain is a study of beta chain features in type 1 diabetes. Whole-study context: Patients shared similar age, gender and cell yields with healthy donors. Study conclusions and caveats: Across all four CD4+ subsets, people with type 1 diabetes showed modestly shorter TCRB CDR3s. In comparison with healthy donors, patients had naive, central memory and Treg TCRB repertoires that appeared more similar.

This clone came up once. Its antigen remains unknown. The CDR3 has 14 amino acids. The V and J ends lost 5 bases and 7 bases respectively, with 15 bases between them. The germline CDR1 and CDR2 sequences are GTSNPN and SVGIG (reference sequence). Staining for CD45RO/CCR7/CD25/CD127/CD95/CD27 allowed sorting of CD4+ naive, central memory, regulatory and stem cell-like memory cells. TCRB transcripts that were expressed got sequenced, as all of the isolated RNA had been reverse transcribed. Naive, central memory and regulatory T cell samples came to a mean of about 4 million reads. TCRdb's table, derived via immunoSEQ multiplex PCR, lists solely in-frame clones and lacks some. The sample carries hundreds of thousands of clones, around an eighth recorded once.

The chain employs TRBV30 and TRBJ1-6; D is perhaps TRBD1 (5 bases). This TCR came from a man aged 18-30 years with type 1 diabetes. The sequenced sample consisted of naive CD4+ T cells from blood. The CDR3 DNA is TGTGCCTGGGCAGTCCGGGACCCAAATTCACCCCTCCACTTT. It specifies CAWAVRDPNSPLHF.